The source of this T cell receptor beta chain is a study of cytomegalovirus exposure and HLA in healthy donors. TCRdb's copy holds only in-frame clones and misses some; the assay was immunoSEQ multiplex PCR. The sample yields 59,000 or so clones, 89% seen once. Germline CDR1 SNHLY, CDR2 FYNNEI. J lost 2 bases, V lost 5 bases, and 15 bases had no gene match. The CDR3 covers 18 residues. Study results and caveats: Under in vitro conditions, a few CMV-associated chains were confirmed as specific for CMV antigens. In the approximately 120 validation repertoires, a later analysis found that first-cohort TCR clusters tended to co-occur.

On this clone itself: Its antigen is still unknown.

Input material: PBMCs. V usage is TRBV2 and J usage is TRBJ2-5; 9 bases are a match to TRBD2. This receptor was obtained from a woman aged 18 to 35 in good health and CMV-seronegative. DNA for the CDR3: TGTGCCAGCAGTCCGGGGCTAGCGGGGACTAACTCACAAGAGACCCAGTACTTC. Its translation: CASSPGLAGTNSQETQYF.